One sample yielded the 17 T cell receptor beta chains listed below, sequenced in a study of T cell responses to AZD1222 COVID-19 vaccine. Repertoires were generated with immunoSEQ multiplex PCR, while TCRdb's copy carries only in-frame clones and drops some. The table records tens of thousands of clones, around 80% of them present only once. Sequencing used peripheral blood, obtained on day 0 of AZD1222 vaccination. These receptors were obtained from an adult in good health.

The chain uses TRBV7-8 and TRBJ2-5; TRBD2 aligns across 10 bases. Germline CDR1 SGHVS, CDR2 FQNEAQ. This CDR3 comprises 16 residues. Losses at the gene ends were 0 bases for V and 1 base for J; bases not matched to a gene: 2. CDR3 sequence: CASSLAPSGGQETQYF. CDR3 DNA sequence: TGTGCCAGCAGCTTAGCGCCTAGCGGGGGCCAAGAGACCCAGTACTTC.

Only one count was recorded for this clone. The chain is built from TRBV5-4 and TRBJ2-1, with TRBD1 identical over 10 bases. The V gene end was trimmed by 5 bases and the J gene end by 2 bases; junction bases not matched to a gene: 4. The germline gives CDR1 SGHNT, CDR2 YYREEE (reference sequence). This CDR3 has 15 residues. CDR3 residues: CASRPGTGAYNEQFF. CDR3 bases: TGTGCCAGCAGACCCGGGACAGGGGCCTACAATGAGCAGTTCTTC.

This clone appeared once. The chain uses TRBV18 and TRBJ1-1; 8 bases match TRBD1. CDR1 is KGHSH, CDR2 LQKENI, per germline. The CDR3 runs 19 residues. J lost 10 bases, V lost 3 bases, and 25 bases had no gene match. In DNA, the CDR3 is TGTGCCAGCTCACCCCCGGACAGGGCCTCGGGTACCCTCGGTATGGGAGCTTTCTTT. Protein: CASSPPDRASGTLGMGAFF. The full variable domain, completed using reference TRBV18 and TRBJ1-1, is NAGVMQNPRHLVRRRGQEARLRCSPMKGHSHVYWYRQLPEEGLKFMVYLQKENIIDESGMPKERFSAEFPKEGPSILRIQQVVRGDSAAYFCASSPPDRASGTLGMGAFFGQGTRLTVV.

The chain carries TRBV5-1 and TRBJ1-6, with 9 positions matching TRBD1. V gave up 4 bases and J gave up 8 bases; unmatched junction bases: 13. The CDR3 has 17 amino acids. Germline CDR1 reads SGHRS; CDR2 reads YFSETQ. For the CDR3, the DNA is TGCGCCAGCAGCCTAAAACCGGGACAGGGATCGGATTCACCCCTCCACTTT. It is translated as CASSLKPGQGSDSPLHF.

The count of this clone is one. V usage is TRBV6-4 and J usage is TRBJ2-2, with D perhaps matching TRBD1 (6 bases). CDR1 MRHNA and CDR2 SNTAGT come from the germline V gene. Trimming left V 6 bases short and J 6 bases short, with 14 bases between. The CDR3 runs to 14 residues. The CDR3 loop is CASSPTQGSGELFF. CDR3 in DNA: TGTGCCAGCAGCCCCACACAGGGCTCCGGGGAGCTGTTTTTT.

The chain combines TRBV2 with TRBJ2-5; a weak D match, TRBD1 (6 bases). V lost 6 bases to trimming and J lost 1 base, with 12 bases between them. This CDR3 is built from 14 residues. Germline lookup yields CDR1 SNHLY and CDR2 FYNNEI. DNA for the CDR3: TGTGCCAGCAGGCACAGGGCAGTCCAAGAGACCCAGTACTTC. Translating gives CASRHRAVQETQYF.

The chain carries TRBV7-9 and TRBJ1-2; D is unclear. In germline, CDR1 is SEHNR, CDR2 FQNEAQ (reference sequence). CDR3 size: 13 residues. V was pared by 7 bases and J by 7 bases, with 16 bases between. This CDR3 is CASISGRMGGYTF. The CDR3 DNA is TGTGCCAGCATCTCGGGGAGAATGGGTGGCTACACCTTC. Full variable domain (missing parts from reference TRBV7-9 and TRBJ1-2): DTGVSQNPRHKITKRGQNVTFRCDPISEHNRLYWYRQTLGQGPEFLTYFQNEAQLEKSRLLSDRFSAERPKGSFSTLEIQRTEQGDSAMYLCASISGRMGGYTFGSGTRLTVV.

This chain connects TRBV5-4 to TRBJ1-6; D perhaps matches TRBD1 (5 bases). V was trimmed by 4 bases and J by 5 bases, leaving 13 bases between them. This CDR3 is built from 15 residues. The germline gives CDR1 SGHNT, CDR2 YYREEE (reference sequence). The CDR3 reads CASSPTPGNNSPLHF. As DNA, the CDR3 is TGTGCCAGCAGCCCGACTCCAGGGAATAATTCACCCCTCCACTTT.

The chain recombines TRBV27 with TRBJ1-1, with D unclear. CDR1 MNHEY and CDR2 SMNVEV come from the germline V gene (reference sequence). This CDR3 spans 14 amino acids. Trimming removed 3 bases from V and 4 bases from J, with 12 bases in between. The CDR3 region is CASSLGGPSTEAFF. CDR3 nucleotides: TGTGCCAGCAGTTTGGGCGGTCCATCCACTGAAGCTTTCTTT.

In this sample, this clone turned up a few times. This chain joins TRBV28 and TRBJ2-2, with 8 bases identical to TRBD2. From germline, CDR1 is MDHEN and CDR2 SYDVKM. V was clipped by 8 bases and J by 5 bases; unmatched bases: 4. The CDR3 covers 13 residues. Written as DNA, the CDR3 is TGTGCCAGCTCACGCGGGGGGACCGGGGAGCTGTTTTTT. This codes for CASSRGGTGELFF.

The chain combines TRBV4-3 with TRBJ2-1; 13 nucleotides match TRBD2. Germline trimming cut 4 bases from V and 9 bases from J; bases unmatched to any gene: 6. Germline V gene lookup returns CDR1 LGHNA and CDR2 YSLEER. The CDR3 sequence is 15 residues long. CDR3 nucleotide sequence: TGCGCCAGCAGCCCGGGGACTAGCGGGATAGGTGAGCAGTTCTTC. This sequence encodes CASSPGTSGIGEQFF.

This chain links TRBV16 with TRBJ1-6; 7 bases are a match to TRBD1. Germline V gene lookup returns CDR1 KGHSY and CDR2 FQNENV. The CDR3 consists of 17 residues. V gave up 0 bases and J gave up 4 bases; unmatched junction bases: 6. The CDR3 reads CASSQSGGATYNSPLHF. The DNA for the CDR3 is TGTGCCAGCAGCCAATCAGGGGGCGCGACTTATAATTCACCCCTCCACTTT.

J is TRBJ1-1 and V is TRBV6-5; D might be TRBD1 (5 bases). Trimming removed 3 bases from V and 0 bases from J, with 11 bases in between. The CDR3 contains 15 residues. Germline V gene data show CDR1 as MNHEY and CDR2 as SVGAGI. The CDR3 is CASSYWGVMNTEAFF. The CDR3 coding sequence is TGTGCCAGCAGTTATTGGGGGGTCATGAACACTGAAGCTTTCTTT.

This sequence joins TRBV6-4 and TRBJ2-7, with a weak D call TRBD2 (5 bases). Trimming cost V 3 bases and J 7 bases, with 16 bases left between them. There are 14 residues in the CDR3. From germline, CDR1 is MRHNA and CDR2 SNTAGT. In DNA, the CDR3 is TGTGCCAGCAGTGATCGGGGAAGTTTCGGGGAGCAGTACGTC. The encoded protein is CASSDRGSFGEQYV.

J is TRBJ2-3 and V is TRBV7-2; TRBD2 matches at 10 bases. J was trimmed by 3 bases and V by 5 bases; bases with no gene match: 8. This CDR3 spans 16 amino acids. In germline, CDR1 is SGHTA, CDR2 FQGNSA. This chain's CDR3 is CASSLPPGLATDTQYF. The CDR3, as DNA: TGTGCCAGCAGCCTCCCGCCGGGACTAGCGACAGATACGCAGTATTTT.

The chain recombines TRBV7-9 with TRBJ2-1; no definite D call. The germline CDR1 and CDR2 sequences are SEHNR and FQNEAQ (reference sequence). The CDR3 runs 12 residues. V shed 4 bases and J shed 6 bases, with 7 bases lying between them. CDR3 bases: TGTGCCAGCAGCTCCTCAATCAATGAGCAGTTCTTC. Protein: CASSSSINEQFF.

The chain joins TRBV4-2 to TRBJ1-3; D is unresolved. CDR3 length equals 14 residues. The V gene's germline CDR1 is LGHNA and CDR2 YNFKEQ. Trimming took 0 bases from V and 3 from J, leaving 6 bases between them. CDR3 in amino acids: CASSQDIGGNTIYF. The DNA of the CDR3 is TGTGCCAGCAGCCAAGATATCGGTGGAAACACCATATATTTT.